This T cell receptor (beta chain) comes out of a study of blood T cell repertoires in COVID-19 (dated by TCRdb to the early 2020s). Study-wide context: The collaborator samples originated in the United States, Italy and Spain and spanned the acute and convalescent phases of COVID-19. The repertoires were released in a freely available public database intended as a resource for research on the immune response to SARS-CoV-2. Deeply sampled blood TCRbeta repertoires from subjects exposed to, actively infected with, or recovered from COVID-19 were included in the dataset. The prospective study material was composed of cDNA or gDNA derived from T cells, B-cell-depleted T cells, or PBMCs. Samples were obtained from the ongoing ImmuneRACE study (first 160 participants) and from some 1,300 subjects provided by 6 global collaborators. The sample metadata nearly always contained a de-identified subject ID, COVID-19 status, age in years and sex. Where available, HLA class I and class II types were obtained from metadata supplied by the sample provider rather than from assay-based typing.

TCRbeta CDR3 regions were amplified from genomic DNA using the immunoSEQ Assay, a bias-controlled multiplex PCR. The authors' pipeline ran thus. The number of nucleated cells in each sample was estimated from the amplification of reference gene primers within the assay. Sequence reads were collapsed and filtered to measure the absolute abundance of every unique TCRbeta CDR3 rearrangement. Productive Simpson clonality was computed per sample as the square root of Simpson's diversity index over productive rearrangements. What TCRdb holds here is the immuneACCESS table cut down to in-frame rearrangements. Part of the clones is not present; checked against another copy, under half of the missing clones reflect an unresolved V gene, and the others are unexplained. V, J and clone size were drawn from that table, and D and trimming were deduced from the DNA. For this sample the table gives roughly 300,000 clones, of which about nine tenths were detected only once. The ten largest clones represent 1% to 1.3% of the sample.

Participants in the prospective study were enrolled through a virtual design, were aged roughly 18 to 100 years, and lived in 24 United States geographic areas. Cohort assignment in the prospective study relied on participant-reported clinical history from a screening survey and a study questionnaire. Recovered participants in ImmuneRACE Cohort 3 were defined by two consecutive negative NP/OP PCR tests, clearance by a healthcare professional, or resolution of symptoms. Mobile phlebotomists in the prospective study collected whole blood, serum and a nasopharyngeal or oropharyngeal swab from every participant. Over an approximately 2-month period, participants in the prospective study had the option of providing additional blood draws and questionnaires. Blood samples from the prospective study were shipped frozen or at room temperature prior to DNA extraction. This clone has a handful of counts. The antigen this receptor binds is unknown. Base qualities are not recorded, but no much larger clone differs from it by a single base.

The research as a whole found: How much clinical and demographic metadata was included differed by source and by participant, and the metadata was provided uncurated.

Sequencing used PBMCs or T cells enriched from blood (not recorded which). The TCR originated in a woman under 40 who had recovered from COVID-19.

The CDR3 here reads CASSDDPTGSGTDTQYF. The DNA is TGTGCCAGCAGTGACGACCCGACAGGGAGCGGTACAGATACGCAGTATTTT. This sequence uses TRBV6-4 and TRBJ2-3, and 7 junctional nucleotides match TRBD1. CDR1 and CDR2, looked up from the germline V gene, are MRHNA and SNTAGT. Compared with germline, V lacks 2 bases and J lacks 3 bases; bases without a gene match: 11. Measured from the cysteine to the phenylalanine, the CDR3 is 17 residues long. Of all the DNA, just the CDR3 is kept, 51 bases in frame from base 1.